A selection of T cell receptor beta chains follows, all from one sample in a study of blood T cell repertoires in COVID-19. Here immunoSEQ multiplex PCR was the method, and the copy in TCRdb shows in-frame clones only, minus some. The sample has some 150,000 clones; 80% to 90% are singletons. The sample consisted of peripheral blood. The receptor set was obtained from a woman aged 45-65 years with acute or convalescent COVID-19. Each CDR3 is given without its conserved first and last residue. The D gene is left open where the match is weak.

length: 15; V: TRBV13; D: NA; CDR3: ASSPTPSATIDNEQF
length: 14; V: TRBV5-1; D: TRBD2; CDR3: ASSLQLADFSYEQY
length: 12; V: TRBV3-1/TRBV3-2; D: TRBD1; CDR3: ASSQGQGDTEAF
length: 12; V: TRBV12-1; D: NA; CDR3: ASSPTAGGSPLH
length: 14; V: TRBV18; D: TRBD2; CDR3: ASSPTSGESYNEQF
length: 11; V: TRBV7-2; D: NA; CDR3: ASSLRGNQPQH
length: 14; V: TRBV18; D: TRBD2; CDR3: ASSPDSGRATGELF
length: 13; V: TRBV27; D: TRBD1; CDR3: ASSLGTGSNQPQH
length: 11; V: TRBV19; D: NA; CDR3: ASSISFGNTIY
length: 12; V: TRBV19; D: TRBD2; CDR3: ASKASGGANTQY
length: 13; V: TRBV5-1; D: TRBD1; CDR3: ASSWGQGKSVGYT
length: 14; V: TRBV24-1; D: NA; CDR3: ATSDFSRSSTDTQY
length: 11; V: TRBV2; D: NA; CDR3: ASSETEDYEQY
length: 14; V: TRBV4-2; D: TRBD2; CDR3: ASSQDSSGIYNEQF
length: 12; V: TRBV5-5; D: TRBD1; CDR3: ASSLRTGFDEQY
length: 15; V: TRBV7-2; D: TRBD2; CDR3: ASSLVLAGAFAYEQY
length: 10; V: TRBV3-1/TRBV3-2; D: NA; CDR3: ASSQPGTEAF
length: 11; V: TRBV7-2; D: TRBD2; CDR3: ASSGVSGNTQY
length: 11; V: TRBV5-8; D: NA; CDR3: ASSSDRNSPLH
length: 15; V: TRBV4-2; D: TRBD2; CDR3: ASSQISSGGYTGELF
length: 12; V: TRBV7-2; D: NA; CDR3: ASSRRGAQIEQY
length: 13; V: TRBV3-1/TRBV3-2; D: NA; CDR3: ATFTRRGGDTEAF
length: 12; V: TRBV6-1; D: NA; CDR3: ASSEGGGIYGYT
length: 12; V: TRBV28; D: TRBD1; CDR3: ASSSGQPKNIQY
length: 12; V: TRBV20-1; D: NA; CDR3: SASPRSSYNEQF
length: 14; V: TRBV27; D: NA; CDR3: ASSYASGLGNSPLH
length: 13; V: TRBV7-7; D: TRBD1; CDR3: ASSLRGQGGETQY
length: 15; V: TRBV7-9; D: NA; CDR3: ASSFSTTAPNINEQF